This T cell receptor (beta chain) was sequenced in a study of neoadjuvant anti-PD-1 for oral cavity cancer. The study's findings and limits: Treg/Th17 ratio rose with pretreatment blood and fell with post-treatment tumor TCRbeta clonality.

As regards this clone: As yet, its antigen is unknown.

Clones were sequenced by immunoSEQ multiplex PCR, and TCRdb holds only the in-frame ones, with some missing. The sample yields tens of thousands of clones, roughly 80% seen once. V was trimmed by 0 bases and J by 0 bases, leaving 3 bases between them. Germline V lookup: CDR1 SGHDN, CDR2 FVKESK. The CDR3 runs to 14 residues. The origin of this receptor is a person aged 40 to 85 with oral cavity squamous cell carcinoma. The material was PBMCs, obtained before nivolumab (anti-PD-1) treatment. This chain uses TRBV14 with TRBJ1-3, with unresolved D. The CDR3 loop reads CASSQDLSGNTIYF. The CDR3 DNA reads TGTGCCAGCAGCCAAGATCTCTCTGGAAACACCATATATTTT.